This TCR beta chain was sequenced during a study of cytomegalovirus exposure and HLA in healthy donors. Study at large: In an early release, HLA-typed donors contributed some 80 million unique TCR sequences. Study results and limitations: Using the classifier, cytomegalovirus status was reportedly diagnosed with high specificity and sensitivity.

Amplification used 60 Vbeta primers and 13 Jbeta primers. The repertoire was sequenced with immunoSEQ multiplex PCR; TCRdb's copy has only in-frame clones and lacks some. Among about 210,000 clones listed, 75% to 80% were seen once. Notes on this clone: Its antigen is undetermined.

V shed 3 bases and J shed 4 bases, with 9 bases lying between them. Germline V gene lookup returns CDR1 SGHNT and CDR2 YENEEA. The CDR3 has 14 residues. The sample taken for sequencing was PBMCs. V usage is TRBV11-3 and J usage is TRBJ2-2; D gene unclear. The TCR comes from a male donor in good health and CMV-seronegative. In DNA form, the CDR3 reads TGTGCCAGCAGCTTCAACAGATTCACCGGGGAGCTGTTTTTT. It is translated as CASSFNRFTGELFF.